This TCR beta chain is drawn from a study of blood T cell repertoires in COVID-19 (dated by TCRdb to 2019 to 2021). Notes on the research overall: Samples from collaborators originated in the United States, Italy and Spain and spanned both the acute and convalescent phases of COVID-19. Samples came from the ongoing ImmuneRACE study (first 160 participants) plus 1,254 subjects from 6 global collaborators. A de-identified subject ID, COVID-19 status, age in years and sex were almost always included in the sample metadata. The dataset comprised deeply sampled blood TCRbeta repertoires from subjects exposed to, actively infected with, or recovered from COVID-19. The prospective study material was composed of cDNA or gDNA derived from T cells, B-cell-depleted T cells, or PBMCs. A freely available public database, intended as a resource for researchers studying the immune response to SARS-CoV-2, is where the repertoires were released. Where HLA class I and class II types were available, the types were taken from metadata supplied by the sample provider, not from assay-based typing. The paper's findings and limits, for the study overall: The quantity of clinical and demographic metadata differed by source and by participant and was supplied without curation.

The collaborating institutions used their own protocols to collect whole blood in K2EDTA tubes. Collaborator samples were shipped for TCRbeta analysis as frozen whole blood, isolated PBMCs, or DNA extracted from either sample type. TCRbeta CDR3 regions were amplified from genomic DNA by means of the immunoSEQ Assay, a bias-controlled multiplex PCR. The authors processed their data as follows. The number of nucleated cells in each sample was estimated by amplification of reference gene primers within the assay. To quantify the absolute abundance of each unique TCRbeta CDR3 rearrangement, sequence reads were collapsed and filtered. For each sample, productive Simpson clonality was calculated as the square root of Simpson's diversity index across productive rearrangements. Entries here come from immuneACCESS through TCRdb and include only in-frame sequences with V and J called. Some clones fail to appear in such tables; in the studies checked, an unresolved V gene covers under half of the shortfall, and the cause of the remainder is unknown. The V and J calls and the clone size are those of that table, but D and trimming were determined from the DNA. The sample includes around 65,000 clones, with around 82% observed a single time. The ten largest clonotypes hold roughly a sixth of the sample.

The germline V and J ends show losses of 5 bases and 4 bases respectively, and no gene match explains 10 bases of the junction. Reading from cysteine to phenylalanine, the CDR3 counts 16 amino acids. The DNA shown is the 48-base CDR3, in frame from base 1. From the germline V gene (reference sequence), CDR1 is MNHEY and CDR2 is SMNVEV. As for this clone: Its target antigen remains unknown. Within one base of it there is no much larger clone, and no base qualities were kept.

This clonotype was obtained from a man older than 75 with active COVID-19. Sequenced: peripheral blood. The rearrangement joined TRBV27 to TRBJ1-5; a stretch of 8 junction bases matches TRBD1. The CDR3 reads CASSLTRTGSNQPQHF. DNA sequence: TGTGCCAGCAGTCTTACTCGGACAGGGTCTAATCAGCCCCAGCATTTT.